The next 21 T cell receptor beta chains were all read from a single sample in a study of cytotoxic CD8 clonotypes in ibrutinib-treated CLL. Using immunoSEQ multiplex PCR, the repertoire was profiled, and TCRdb retains in-frame clones only, with some absent. The repertoire holds 130,000 to 150,000 clones, with 79% as singletons. Sequences were derived from PBMCs, sampled after 12 months of ibrutinib treatment. All receptors derive from a human donor with chronic lymphocytic leukemia.

V usage is TRBV30 and J usage is TRBJ1-3; D uncertain. Deletions cut 0 bases from V and 3 bases from J, with 9 bases between. The CDR3 sequence is 14 residues long. Germline V gene lookup returns CDR1 GTSNPN and CDR2 SVGIG (reference sequence). The CDR3: CAWSVLSYGNTIYF. The CDR3 nucleotides are TGTGCCTGGAGTGTTTTAAGTTATGGAAACACCATATATTTT.

The gene calls are TRBV28 and TRBJ2-7, with 8 bases that match TRBD2. There are 15 residues in the CDR3. The germline gives CDR1 MDHEN, CDR2 SYDVKM. Trimming cost V 6 bases and J 3 bases; bases outside gene matches: 10. CDR3 amino acids: CASSPPSGRVYEQYF. The DNA of the CDR3 is TGTGCCAGCAGCCCTCCGAGCGGGAGAGTCTACGAGCAGTACTTC.

The chain carries TRBV18 and TRBJ1-3, with 7 bases identical to TRBD1. Germline values: CDR1 KGHSH, CDR2 LQKENI. Unmatched junction bases numbered 9, after V lost 4 bases and J lost 6 bases. The CDR3 length is 15 residues. CDR3 protein: CASSRGQERTNTIYF. The CDR3 nucleotides read TGTGCCAGCTCACGAGGACAGGAGAGAACAAACACCATATATTTT.

The V and J genes are TRBV4-3 and TRBJ1-1; a possible D gene is TRBD1 (5 bases). The CDR3 has 15 amino acids. Germline V gene lookup returns CDR1 LGHNA and CDR2 YSLEER. V was shortened by 0 bases and J by 7 bases, with 15 bases between the two germline ends. The CDR3 is CASSQDHGAQDEAFF. CDR3 sequence (DNA): TGCGCCAGCAGCCAAGATCATGGGGCGCAGGATGAAGCTTTCTTT.

The chain links TRBV5-4 to TRBJ2-4, with 9 bases that match TRBD1. V lost 4 bases and J lost 8; bases outside the gene matches: 7. Germline CDR1 SGHNT, CDR2 YYREEE (reference sequence). The CDR3 is 14 amino acids. In DNA form, the CDR3 reads TGTGCCAGCAGCCTACGGACAGGGGATTACATTCAGTACTTC. As protein: CASSLRTGDYIQYF. Full variable domain (remainder filled in from reference TRBV5-4 and TRBJ2-4): ETGVTQSPTHLIKTRGQQVTLRCSSQSGHNTVSWYQQALGQGPQFIFQYYREEENGRGNFPPRFSGLQFPNYSSELNVNALELDDSALYLCASSLRTGDYIQYFGAGTRLSVL.

The CDR3 coding sequence is TGTGCCAGCAGCGGCCGGACAGTCGCTAACTATGGCTACACCTTC. It yields the protein CASSGRTVANYGYTF. This chain connects TRBV7-2 to TRBJ1-2; a possible D gene is TRBD1 (6 bases). CDR1 is SGHTA and CDR2 is FQGNSA in the germline V gene. The CDR3 extends over 15 amino acids. V dropped 5 bases and J dropped 0 bases, with 13 bases sitting between them.

This clone was seen a handful of times. The chain joins TRBV4-2 to TRBJ1-5; D is possibly TRBD1 (5 bases). The germline CDR1 and CDR2 sequences are LGHNA and YNFKEQ. This CDR3 comprises 14 residues. V was trimmed by 0 bases and J by 13 bases, leaving 16 bases between them. The CDR3 loop reads CASSQEGGWGRQHF. The CDR3 nucleotides read TGTGCCAGCAGCCAAGAAGGTGGGTGGGGACGGCAGCATTTT.

The chain links TRBV5-4 to TRBJ2-5; D gene ambiguous. Trimming took off 3 bases at V and 2 bases at J, with 8 bases between the two ends. Germline V gene data show CDR1 as SGHNT and CDR2 as YYREEE (reference sequence). The CDR3 covers 13 residues. The CDR3: CASSSLAQETQYF. The CDR3 region has the DNA TGTGCCAGCAGCTCATTAGCTCAAGAGACCCAGTACTTC.

This chain links TRBV18 with TRBJ2-1; 10 bases line up with TRBD1. Germline V gene sequence: CDR1 KGHSH, CDR2 LQKENI. The CDR3 spans 15 residues. V trimming: 2 bases; J trimming: 4 bases; junction bases outside the gene matches: 2. The CDR3 sequence: CASSPGQGVYNEQFF. As DNA, the CDR3 is TGTGCCAGCTCACCAGGACAGGGGGTGTACAATGAGCAGTTCTTC.

This clone was detected only a few times. The chain has TRBV2 and TRBJ1-5; D not resolved. The germline V gene encodes CDR1 SNHLY and CDR2 FYNNEI. There are 17 residues in the CDR3. V lost 9 bases and J lost 0, with 21 bases in between. CDR3 bases: TGTGCCAGTCACCCGACGGGCGGATCCTATAGCAATCAGCCCCAGCATTTT. It codes for CASHPTGGSYSNQPQHF.

The chain joins TRBV7-9 to TRBJ2-1, with TRBD2 identical over 7 bases. Germline assignment: CDR1 SEHNR and CDR2 FQNEAQ (reference sequence). V shed 5 bases and J 8 bases; nucleotides not matched to a gene: 6. The CDR3 runs 13 residues. For the CDR3, the DNA is TGTGCCAGCAGCGGACTAGATAGCTATGAGCAGTTCTTC. Its protein product is CASSGLDSYEQFF.

The CDR3 DNA reads as TGTGCCAGCAGCCGAACAGGGGACACTGAAGCTTTCTTT. This gives the protein CASSRTGDTEAFF. V usage is TRBV11-1 and J usage is TRBJ1-1, with TRBD1 matching over 7 bases. After removal of 5 bases from V and 3 bases from J, the junction contained 3 bases not matched to a gene. The CDR3 has 13 residues. Germline V gene data show CDR1 as SGHAT and CDR2 as FQDESV (reference sequence).

The genes are TRBV19 and TRBJ1-1; D not resolved. V lost 8 bases and J 4 bases, leaving 8 bases between the germline ends. Germline CDR1 reads LNHDA; CDR2 reads SQIVND (reference sequence). This CDR3 comprises 11 residues. The CDR3 region has the DNA TGTGCCAGTCGGAGGACCACTGAAGCTTTCTTT. Amino acids: CASRRTTEAFF.

This clone was observed a few times. The chain employs TRBV10-1 and TRBJ2-1; 8 bases map to TRBD2. The V gene's germline CDR1 is WNHNN and CDR2 SYGVQD (reference sequence). V was clipped by 3 bases and J by 2 bases; unmatched bases: 3. The CDR3 loop spans 15 amino acids. The CDR3 DNA reads TGCGCCAGCAGTGATTACGGGAGGGCCTACAATGAGCAGTTCTTC. The encoded protein is CASSDYGRAYNEQFF.

V is TRBV7-6 and J is TRBJ1-5, with TRBD1 as a possible D gene (6 bases). The V and J ends lost 6 bases and 0 bases respectively, with 18 bases between them. The CDR3 is 17 amino acids. Looked up from germline, CDR1 is SGHVS and CDR2 is FNYEAQ. The CDR3 DNA reads as TGTGCCAGCAGTCAACTGAAAGGACAGTATAGCAATCAGCCCCAGCATTTT. As protein: CASSQLKGQYSNQPQHF.

The V call is TRBV19, the J call TRBJ2-7; maybe TRBD2 (6 bases). Trimming removed 2 bases from V and 1 base from J, with 12 bases in between. The CDR3 loop spans 15 amino acids. Germline V gene lookup returns CDR1 LNHDA and CDR2 SQIVND (reference sequence). CDR3 sequence: CASSITGVESYEQYF. The CDR3 DNA reads TGTGCCAGTAGTATAACGGGGGTGGAATCCTACGAGCAGTACTTC.

The rearrangement uses TRBV10-3 and TRBJ2-1, with D perhaps assigned TRBD1 or TRBD2 (6 bases each). CDR1 is ENHRY and CDR2 is SYGVKD in the germline V gene. This CDR3 comprises 16 residues. Trimming took off 6 bases at V and 7 bases at J, with 22 bases between the two ends. The CDR3: CAIREGVSGVFNEQFF. The CDR3 nucleotides are TGTGCCATCAGGGAGGGGGTGTCGGGAGTATTTAATGAGCAGTTCTTC.

The V and J genes are TRBV7-9 and TRBJ1-1; TRBD1 aligns across 9 bases. This CDR3 has 15 residues. Germline assignment: CDR1 SEHNR and CDR2 FQNEAQ (reference sequence). J lost 4 bases, V lost 4 bases, and 7 bases had no gene match. DNA of the CDR3: TGTGCCAGCAGCTCCACGGGGACAGGGTCCACTGAAGCTTTCTTT. Amino acids: CASSSTGTGSTEAFF.

The DNA for the CDR3 is TGTGCCAGCAGCTTAGCTCTTCGCACGGGACAGTGGAACACTGAAGCTTTCTTT. Its protein is CASSLALRTGQWNTEAFF. V and J are TRBV11-2 and TRBJ1-1; 7 nucleotides match TRBD1. Germline CDR1 is SGHAT and CDR2 is FQNNGV. J lost 1 base, V lost 1 base, and 12 bases had no gene match. The CDR3 sequence is 18 residues long.

This clone occurred a few times. J is TRBJ1-5 and V is TRBV18, with D maybe TRBD1 (5 bases). The CDR3 is 14 residues long. The V gene lost 2 bases and the J gene lost 3 bases, with 8 bases spanning the gap. Germline CDR1 and CDR2: KGHSH and LQKENI. CDR3 residues: CASSPTGPNQPQHF. CDR3 in DNA: TGTGCCAGCTCACCAACGGGGCCCAATCAGCCCCAGCATTTT.

The V and J genes are TRBV7-2 and TRBJ2-3; tentative D call: TRBD2 (5 bases). V was shortened by 1 base and J by 8 bases, with 16 bases between the two germline ends. Germline V gene lookup returns CDR1 SGHTA and CDR2 FQGNSA. The CDR3 covers 15 residues. CDR3 loop: CASSLVWTGSGTQYF. In DNA form, the CDR3 reads TGTGCCAGCAGCTTAGTATGGACTGGGTCTGGTACGCAGTATTTT. Complete variable domain (other parts from reference TRBV7-2 and TRBJ2-3): GAGVSQSPSNKVTEKGKDVELRCDPISGHTALYWYRQSLGQGLEFLIYFQGNSAPDKSGLPSDRFSAERTGGSVSTLTIQRTQQEDSAVYLCASSLVWTGSGTQYFGPGTRLTVL.